The 6 T cell receptor beta chains in this list originate from one sample, sequenced in a study of blood T cell repertoires in COVID-19. Assay: immunoSEQ multiplex PCR; the TCRdb copy retains only in-frame clones and omits some. The sample consists of approximately 210,000 clones, 80% to 90% of them appearing once. The source material was peripheral blood. These receptors all come from a man aged 50 or older with active or convalescent COVID-19.

This rearrangement joins TRBV27 to TRBJ2-1; tentatively, D is TRBD2 (5 bases). V gave up 5 bases and J gave up 5 bases, with 16 bases separating them. CDR1 is MNHEY, CDR2 SMNVEV, per germline (reference sequence). This CDR3 comprises 15 residues. CDR3 region: CASSPLEAVDNEQFF. The CDR3 nucleotides read TGTGCCAGCAGTCCCCTGGAAGCGGTGGACAATGAGCAGTTCTTC.

The rearrangement uses TRBV7-2 and TRBJ1-6; a weak D match, TRBD1 (5 bases). Looked up from germline, CDR1 is SGHTA and CDR2 is FQGNSA. The CDR3 runs 15 residues. Trimming took 5 bases from V and 5 from J, leaving 13 bases between them. The CDR3 sequence: CASSPAGRNNSPLHF. CDR3 bases: TGTGCCAGCAGCCCGGCGGGGCGGAATAATTCACCCCTCCACTTT.

The chain has TRBV28 and TRBJ2-7, with D possibly being TRBD2 (7 bases). V lost 7 bases to trimming and J lost 1 base, with 17 bases between them. The CDR3 covers 15 residues. CDR1 is MDHEN and CDR2 is SYDVKM in the germline V gene. The CDR3 DNA reads TGTGCCAGCACTCTGGGGGGGCCTCCTTCCTACGAGCAGTACTTC. Its protein is CASTLGGPPSYEQYF.

The V gene is TRBV21-1, the J gene TRBJ2-2; the table calls TRBD1, which could not be checked here. TRBV21-1 is a pseudogene. This CDR3 contains 16 residues. The CDR3 loop reads CASSGFIQGNTGELFF. The CDR3 bases are TGTGCCAGCAGCGGCTTTATTCAGGGGAACACCGGGGAGCTGTTTTTT.

V gene TRBV5-1 combines with J gene TRBJ2-5; 7 bases are shared with TRBD1. The CDR3 length is 15 residues. CDR1 and CDR2 from the germline V gene are SGHRS and YFSETQ. V shed 0 bases and J 4 bases; nucleotides not matched to a gene: 6. CDR3 DNA: TGCGCCAGCAGCTTGGAAGGGGGCCTTTTAGAGACCCAGTACTTC. Its protein is CASSLEGGLLETQYF. Together with reference TRBV5-1 and TRBJ2-5, the CDR3 gives the full variable domain: KAGVTQTPRYLIKTRGQQVTLSCSPISGHRSVSWYQQTPGQGLQFLFEYFSETQRNKGNFPGRFSGRQFSNSRSEMNVSTLELGDSALYLCASSLEGGLLETQYFGPGTRLLVL.

The genes are TRBV9 and TRBJ2-3, with 12 bases matching TRBD2. Per germline, CDR1 SGDLS and CDR2 YYNGEE. This CDR3 spans 16 amino acids. Trimming removed 3 bases from V and 6 bases from J; junction bases left unmatched: 8. The CDR3 DNA reads TGTGCCAGCAGCGAAGGACTAGCGGGAACCCCCGATACGCAGTATTTT. This encodes CASSEGLAGTPDTQYF.